Listed here are 20 T cell receptor beta chains from one sample, sequenced in a study of CD8 T cells in ankylosing spondylitis. TCRdb independently ran MiXCR on the 5' RACE reads; one entry per CDR3 protein. The repertoire holds around 150,000 distinct CDR3 sequences, with more than 9.5% as singletons. Sequenced sample: blood, either unsorted or a sorted T cell fraction (not recorded which). The receptors come from a female donor with ankylosing spondylitis or in good health (not recorded which).

This chain links TRBV9 with TRBJ1-1; 7 nucleotides align to TRBD1. The CDR3 covers 15 residues. V was clipped by 4 bases and J by 3 bases; unmatched bases: 9. Germline CDR1 is SGDLS and CDR2 is YYNGEE. The CDR3 DNA reads TGTGCCAGCAGCTCGGAACAGGGGCAGGACACTGAAGCTTTCTTT. Protein: CASSSEQGQDTEAFF.

There are a few counts of this clonotype. The chain couples TRBV2 to TRBJ2-1; 10 nucleotides line up with TRBD2. Germline lookup yields CDR1 SNHLY and CDR2 FYNNEI. Unmatched junction bases numbered 4, after V lost 7 bases and J lost 7 bases. This CDR3 is 13 amino acids long. The CDR3 region is CASISGRTNEQFF. CDR3 nucleotide sequence: TGTGCCAGCATTAGCGGGAGGACTAATGAGCAGTTCTTC.

This clonotype has only a few counts. The chain carries TRBV5-1 and TRBJ2-1, with D possibly being TRBD1 (5 bases). Trimming removed 3 bases at V and 9 bases at J, with 19 bases between. The CDR3 runs to 15 residues. Per the germline V gene, CDR1 is SGHRS and CDR2 is YFSETQ. The CDR3 region is CASSSGPALGSEQFF. The DNA of the CDR3 is TGCGCCAGCAGCTCAGGGCCCGCCCTGGGGTCTGAGCAGTTCTTC.

On this clonotype itself: This sequence may be a read error, since a much larger clone differs from it by one base. The rearrangement links TRBV5-6 to TRBJ1-5; possibly TRBD1 for D (6 bases). Germline CDR1 reads SGHDT; CDR2 reads YYEEEE. The V gene lost 4 bases and the J gene lost 4 bases, with 15 bases spanning the gap. The CDR3 has 15 amino acids. The CDR3: CASSLRGGKNQPQHF. In nucleotides, the CDR3 is TGTGCCAGCAGCCTAAGGGGGGGAAAAAATCAGCCCCAGCATTTT.

This clonotype was seen repeatedly, ten times or more. This chain joins TRBV20-1 and TRBJ2-7, with TRBD2 as a possible D gene (6 bases). This CDR3 spans 15 amino acids. Per the germline V gene, CDR1 is DFQATT and CDR2 is SNEGSKA (reference sequence). Trimming left V 0 bases short and J 2 bases short, with 14 bases between. CDR3 sequence reads: CSARDRERYAYEQYF. In nucleotides, the CDR3 is TGCAGTGCTAGAGATCGGGAGCGGTACGCCTACGAGCAGTACTTC.

This clonotype was observed many times. The gene calls are TRBV9 and TRBJ2-1; possibly TRBD1 for D (5 bases). V gave up 5 bases and J gave up 4 bases, with 22 bases separating them. The CDR3 consists of 17 residues. Germline V gives CDR1 SGDLS, CDR2 YYNGEE. DNA for the CDR3: TGTGCCAGCAGTGGGGTCCAGGGTTCCTTATTATACAATGAGCAGTTCTTC. Translation: CASSGVQGSLLYNEQFF.

The rearrangement links TRBV25-1 to TRBJ1-3; D ambiguous. From germline, CDR1 is MGHDK and CDR2 SYGVNS. Trimming stripped 1 base from V and 8 bases from J, with 12 bases between. This CDR3 comprises 14 residues. Here the CDR3 DNA reads TGTGCCAGCAGTGAATTAGGTCGTCCGGACACCATATATTTT. It translates to CASSELGRPDTIYF.

There are a few counts of this clonotype. The rearrangement links TRBV28 to TRBJ2-7, with D tentatively TRBD1 or TRBD2 (6 bases each). There are 16 residues in the CDR3. Trimming removed 8 bases at V and 6 bases at J, with 26 bases between. CDR1 and CDR2 from the germline V gene are MDHEN and SYDVKM. CDR3 nucleotide sequence: TGTGCCAGCTTGAGGACAGTTATGACGGGGGTGGGCGAGCAGTACTTC. Translated, it gives CASLRTVMTGVGEQYF.

This clonotype was counted a few times. This chain connects TRBV5-1 to TRBJ2-2; TRBD2 matches 14 bases. The CDR3 has 21 residues. CDR1 SGHRS and CDR2 YFSETQ come from the germline V gene. V was pared by 2 bases and J by 1 base, with 13 bases of the junction left unmatched. For the CDR3, the DNA is TGCGCCAGCAGCTTTGGGGGGCCCGGGACTAGCGGGGGTTTGAACACCGGGGAGCTGTTTTTT. This codes for CASSFGGPGTSGGLNTGELFF. Looking up the rest from reference TRBV5-1 and TRBJ2-2 gives the full variable domain: KAGVTQTPRYLIKTRGQQVTLSCSPISGHRSVSWYQQTPGQGLQFLFEYFSETQRNKGNFPGRFSGRQFSNSRSEMNVSTLELGDSALYLCASSFGGPGTSGGLNTGELFFGEGSRLTVL.

The V gene is TRBV20-1, the J gene TRBJ2-7; TRBD1 matches at 8 bases. Germline V gives CDR1 DFQATT, CDR2 SNEGSKA (reference sequence). This CDR3 contains 13 residues. CDR3 in DNA: TGCGGCACCGGGGACAGGTGGACCTACGAGCAGTACTTC. Translation: CGTGDRWTYEQYF.

This clonotype was recorded a few times. The V gene is TRBV20-1, the J gene TRBJ2-7; D might be TRBD1 (6 bases). The CDR3 contains 18 residues. Trimming shortened V by 2 bases and J by 2 bases, and 25 bases separated the two germline ends. From germline, CDR1 is DFQATT and CDR2 SNEGSKA (reference sequence). This CDR3 reads CSARPNWGTGKGTYEQYF. CDR3 nucleotides: TGCAGTGCTAGACCAAATTGGGGTACAGGGAAGGGGACCTACGAGCAGTACTTC.

The table lists this clonotype with many counts. V is TRBV20-1 and J is TRBJ1-2; no clear D. V was clipped by 2 bases and J by 6 bases, with 16 bases between them. From germline, CDR1 is DFQATT and CDR2 SNEGSKA (reference sequence). CDR3 length: 14 residues. As DNA, the CDR3 is TGCAGTGCTAGAACTGGCGAAGGGCGACATGGCTACACCTTC. This gives the protein CSARTGEGRHGYTF.

The genes are TRBV7-2 and TRBJ1-1; 9 positions agree with TRBD1. Unmatched junction bases numbered 10, after V lost 5 bases and J lost 0 bases. The CDR3 has 17 amino acids. Germline CDR1 and CDR2: SGHTA and FQGNSA. CDR3 DNA: TGTGCCAGCAGCCCCTCCACAGGGGGCTACATGAACACTGAAGCTTTCTTT. It encodes CASSPSTGGYMNTEAFF.

In this sample, this clonotype turned up many times. This chain links TRBV5-1 with TRBJ1-1, with no clear D. The CDR3 has 14 residues. Germline CDR1 SGHRS, CDR2 YFSETQ. V was shortened by 1 base and J by 0 bases, with 7 bases between the two germline ends. The CDR3 is CASSLMTVNTEAFF. CDR3 DNA sequence: TGCGCCAGCAGCTTGATGACGGTGAACACTGAAGCTTTCTTT.

There are many counts of this clonotype. This chain joins TRBV5-1 and TRBJ2-5; possible D gene TRBD1, 6 bases. The V gene's germline CDR1 is SGHRS and CDR2 YFSETQ. The germline V and J ends were trimmed by 4 bases and 6 bases, with 16 bases remaining between them. The CDR3 runs 14 residues. CDR3 DNA sequence: TGCGCCAGCAGCCCGGACAGTAATGGAAAGACCCAGTACTTC. Its translation is CASSPDSNGKTQYF.

This clonotype appeared many times. The chain links TRBV28 to TRBJ2-4; the match to TRBD1 covers 8 bases. Per the germline V gene, CDR1 is MDHEN and CDR2 is SYDVKM. After removal of 6 bases from V and 6 bases from J, the junction contained 7 bases not matched to a gene. CDR3 length: 14 amino acids. CDR3 protein: CASSAGQAINIQYF. CDR3 coding DNA: TGTGCCAGCAGCGCGGGACAGGCGATAAACATTCAGTACTTC.

This clonotype was detected ten times or more. The gene calls are TRBV25-1 and TRBJ2-7; 9 bases are a match to TRBD1. Germline assignment: CDR1 MGHDK and CDR2 SYGVNS. This CDR3 is built from 15 residues. Trimming removed 2 bases from V and 2 bases from J; junction bases left unmatched: 4. CDR3 coding DNA: TGTGCCAGCAGTGAACCGGGACAGGGCACCTACGAGCAGTACTTC. Its translation is CASSEPGQGTYEQYF.

This clonotype was observed a few times. This chain connects TRBV18 to TRBJ2-2; 9 nucleotides agree with TRBD2. The CDR3 sequence is 16 residues long. The V gene's germline CDR1 is KGHSH and CDR2 LQKENI. V lost 4 bases, J lost 3 bases, and 6 bases stayed unmatched. CDR3 DNA sequence: TGTGCCAGCTCACGTAGCGGGAGTCGGGACACCGGGGAGCTGTTTTTT. It translates to CASSRSGSRDTGELFF. The full variable domain, in which reference TRBV18 and TRBJ2-2 provide the parts outside the CDR3, is NAGVMQNPRHLVRRRGQEARLRCSPMKGHSHVYWYRQLPEEGLKFMVYLQKENIIDESGMPKERFSAEFPKEGPSILRIQQVVRGDSAAYFCASSRSGSRDTGELFFGEGSRLTVL.

This clonotype was seen repeatedly, ten times or more. This chain links TRBV20-1 with TRBJ2-4; 8 nucleotides line up with TRBD2. The ends lost 3 bases at V and 0 bases at J; junction bases unmatched: 1. Germline assignment: CDR1 DFQATT and CDR2 SNEGSKA (reference sequence). There are 14 residues in the CDR3. This CDR3 reads CSASRGGAKNIQYF. CDR3 nucleotide sequence: TGCAGTGCTAGTCGGGGGGGAGCCAAAAACATTCAGTACTTC.

V is TRBV11-2 and J is TRBJ2-3, with TRBD2 matching over 8 bases. V was clipped by 2 bases and J by 7 bases; unmatched bases: 11. The CDR3 runs to 16 residues. Per the germline V gene, CDR1 is SGHAT and CDR2 is FQNNGV. The CDR3 nucleotides read TGTGCCAGCAGCTTACTCGGGAGGGCCGCGGAGAATACGCAGTATTTT. Protein sequence: CASSLLGRAAENTQYF. The variable domain in full, with the rest retrieved from reference TRBV11-2 and TRBJ2-3, is EAGVAQSPRYKIIEKRQSVAFWCNPISGHATLYWYQQILGQGPKLLIQFQNNGVVDDSQLPKDRFSAERLKGVDSTLKIQPAKLEDSAVYLCASSLLGRAAENTQYFGPGTRLTVL.